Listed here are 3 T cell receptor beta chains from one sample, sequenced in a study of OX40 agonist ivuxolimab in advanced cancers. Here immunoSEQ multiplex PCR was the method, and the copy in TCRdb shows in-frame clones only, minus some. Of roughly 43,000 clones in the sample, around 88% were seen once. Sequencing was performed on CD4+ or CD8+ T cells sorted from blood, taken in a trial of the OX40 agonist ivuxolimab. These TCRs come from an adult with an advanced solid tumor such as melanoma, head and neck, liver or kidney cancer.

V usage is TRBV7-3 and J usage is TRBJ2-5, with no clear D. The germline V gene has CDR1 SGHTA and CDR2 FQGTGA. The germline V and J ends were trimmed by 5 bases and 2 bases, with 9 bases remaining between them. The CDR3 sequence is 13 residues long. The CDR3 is CASSPNYQETQYF. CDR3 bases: TGTGCCAGCAGCCCAAATTATCAAGAGACCCAGTACTTC. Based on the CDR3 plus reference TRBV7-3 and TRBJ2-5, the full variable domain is GAGVSQTPSNKVTEKGKYVELRCDPISGHTALYWYRQSLGQGPEFLIYFQGTGAADDSGLPNDRFFAVRPEGSVSTLKIQRTERGDSAVYLCASSPNYQETQYFGPGTRLLVL.

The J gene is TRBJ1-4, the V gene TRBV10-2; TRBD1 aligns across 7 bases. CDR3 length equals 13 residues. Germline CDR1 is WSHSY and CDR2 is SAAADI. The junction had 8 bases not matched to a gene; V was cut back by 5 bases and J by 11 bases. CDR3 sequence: CASSTGQAGKLFF. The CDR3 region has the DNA TGCGCCAGCAGTACCGGACAGGCCGGCAAACTGTTTTTT.

DNA of the CDR3: TGTGCCAGCAGTGGAGACAGGTCGAACACTGAAGCTTTCTTT. It is translated as CASSGDRSNTEAFF. The chain joins TRBV6-1 to TRBJ1-1, with D possibly being TRBD1 (6 bases). CDR3 size: 14 residues. Germline V gene data show CDR1 as MNHNS and CDR2 as SASEGT. The V end was cut by 4 bases, the J end by 1 base, with 10 bases between.